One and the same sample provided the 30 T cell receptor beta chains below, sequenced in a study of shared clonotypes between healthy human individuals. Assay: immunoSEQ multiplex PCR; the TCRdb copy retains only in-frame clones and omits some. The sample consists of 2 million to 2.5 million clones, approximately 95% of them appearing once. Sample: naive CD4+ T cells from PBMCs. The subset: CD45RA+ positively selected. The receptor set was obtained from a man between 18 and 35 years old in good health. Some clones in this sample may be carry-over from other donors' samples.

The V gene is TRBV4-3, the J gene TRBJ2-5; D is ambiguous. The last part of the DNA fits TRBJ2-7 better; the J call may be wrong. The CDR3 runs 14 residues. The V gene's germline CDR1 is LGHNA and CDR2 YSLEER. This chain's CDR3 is CASSQDRPSYEQYF. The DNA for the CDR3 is TGCGCCAGCAGCCAAGATCGTCCCTCCTACGAGCAGTACTTC.

CDR3 loop: CASSSDRGHSYEQYF. In nucleotides, the CDR3 is TGTGCCAGCTCATCGGACAGGGGCCATTCCTACGAGCAGTACTTC. The rearrangement links TRBV18 to TRBJ2-7, with TRBD1 matching 9 bases. This CDR3 comprises 15 residues. The J segment lost 1 base and the V segment lost 5 bases, leaving 6 bases of the junction unmatched. Germline CDR1 reads KGHSH; CDR2 reads LQKENI.

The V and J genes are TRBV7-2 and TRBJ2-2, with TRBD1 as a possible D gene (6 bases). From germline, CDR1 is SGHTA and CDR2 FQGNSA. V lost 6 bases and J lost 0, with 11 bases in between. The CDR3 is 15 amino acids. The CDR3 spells CASRTGQTNTGELFF. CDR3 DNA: TGTGCCAGCAGAACTGGACAGACGAACACCGGGGAGCTGTTTTTT.

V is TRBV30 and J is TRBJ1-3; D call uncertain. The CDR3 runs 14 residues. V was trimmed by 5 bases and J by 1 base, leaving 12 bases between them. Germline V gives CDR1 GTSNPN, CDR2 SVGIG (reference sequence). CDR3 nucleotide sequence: TGTGCCTGGGGGAGAGGAGGGTCTGGAAACACCATATATTTT. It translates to CAWGRGGSGNTIYF.

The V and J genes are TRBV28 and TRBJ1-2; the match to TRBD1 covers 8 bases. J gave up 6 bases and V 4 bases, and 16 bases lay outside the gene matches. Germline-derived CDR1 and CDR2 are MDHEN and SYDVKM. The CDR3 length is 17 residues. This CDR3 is CASSSTRIGQGKNGYTF. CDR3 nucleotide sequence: TGTGCCAGCAGTTCTACTAGAATCGGACAGGGAAAAAATGGCTACACCTTC.

CDR3 loop: CASSMRQGWTEAFF. The CDR3 DNA is TGTGCCAGCAGTATGAGACAGGGATGGACTGAAGCTTTCTTT. The chain uses TRBV5-5 and TRBJ1-1; TRBD1 agrees at 7 bases. The CDR3 runs 14 residues. Trimming cost V 5 bases and J 5 bases; bases outside gene matches: 9. CDR1 and CDR2 from the germline V gene are SGHKS and YYEKEE (reference sequence).

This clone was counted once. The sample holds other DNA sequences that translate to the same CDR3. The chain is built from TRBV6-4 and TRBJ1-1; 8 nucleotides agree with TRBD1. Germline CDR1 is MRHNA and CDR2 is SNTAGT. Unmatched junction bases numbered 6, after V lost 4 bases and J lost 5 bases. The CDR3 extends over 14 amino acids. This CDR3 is CASSADRGSTEAFF. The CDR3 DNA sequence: TGTGCCAGCAGTGCCGACAGGGGTTCAACTGAAGCTTTCTTT.

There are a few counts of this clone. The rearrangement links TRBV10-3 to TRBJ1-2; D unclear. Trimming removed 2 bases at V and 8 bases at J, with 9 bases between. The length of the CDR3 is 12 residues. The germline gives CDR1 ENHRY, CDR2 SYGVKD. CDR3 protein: CAISENKGGYTF. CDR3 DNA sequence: TGTGCCATCAGTGAGAACAAAGGGGGCTACACCTTC.

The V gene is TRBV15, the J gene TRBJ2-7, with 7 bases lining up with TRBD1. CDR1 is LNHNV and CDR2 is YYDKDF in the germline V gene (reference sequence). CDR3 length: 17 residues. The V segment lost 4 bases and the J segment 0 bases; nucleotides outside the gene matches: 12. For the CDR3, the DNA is TGTGCCACCAGCACTGTTAGGACAGGTCCTAGCTCCTACGAGCAGTACTTC. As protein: CATSTVRTGPSSYEQYF.

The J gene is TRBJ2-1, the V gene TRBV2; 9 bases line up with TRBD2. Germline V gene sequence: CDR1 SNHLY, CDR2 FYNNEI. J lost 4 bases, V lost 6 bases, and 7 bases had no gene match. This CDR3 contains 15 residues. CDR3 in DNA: TGTGCCAGCAGCGCCGGGACTAGCAGATACAATGAGCAGTTCTTC. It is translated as CASSAGTSRYNEQFF.

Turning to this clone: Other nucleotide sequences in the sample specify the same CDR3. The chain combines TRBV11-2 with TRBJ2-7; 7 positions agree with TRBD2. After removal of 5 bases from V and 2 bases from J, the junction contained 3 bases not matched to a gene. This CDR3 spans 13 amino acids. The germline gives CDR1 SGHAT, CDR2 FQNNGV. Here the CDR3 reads CASSRGGAYEQYF. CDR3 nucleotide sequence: TGTGCCAGCAGCCGCGGGGGTGCCTACGAGCAGTACTTC.

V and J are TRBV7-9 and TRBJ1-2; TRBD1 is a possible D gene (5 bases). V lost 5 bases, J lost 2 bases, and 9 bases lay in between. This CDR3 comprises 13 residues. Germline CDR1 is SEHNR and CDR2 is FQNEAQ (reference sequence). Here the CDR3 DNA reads TGTGCCAGCAGCCGGGGGGGAAACTATGGCTACACCTTC. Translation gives CASSRGGNYGYTF. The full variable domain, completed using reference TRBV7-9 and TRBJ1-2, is DTGVSQNPRHKITKRGQNVTFRCDPISEHNRLYWYRQTLGQGPEFLTYFQNEAQLEKSRLLSDRFSAERPKGSFSTLEIQRTEQGDSAMYLCASSRGGNYGYTFGSGTRLTVV.

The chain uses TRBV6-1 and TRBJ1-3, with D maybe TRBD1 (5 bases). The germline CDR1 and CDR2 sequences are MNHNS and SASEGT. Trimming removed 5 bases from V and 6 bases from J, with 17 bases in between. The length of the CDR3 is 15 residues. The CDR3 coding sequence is TGTGCCAGCAGTCCACCAGGGTATATTGAAAACACCATATATTTT. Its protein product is CASSPPGYIENTIYF.

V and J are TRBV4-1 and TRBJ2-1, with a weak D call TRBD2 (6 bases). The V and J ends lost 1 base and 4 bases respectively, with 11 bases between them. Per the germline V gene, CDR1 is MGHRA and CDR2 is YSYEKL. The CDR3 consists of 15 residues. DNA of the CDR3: TGCGCCAGCAGCCAAGCGGGACGGGAGTACAATGAGCAGTTCTTC. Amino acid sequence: CASSQAGREYNEQFF.

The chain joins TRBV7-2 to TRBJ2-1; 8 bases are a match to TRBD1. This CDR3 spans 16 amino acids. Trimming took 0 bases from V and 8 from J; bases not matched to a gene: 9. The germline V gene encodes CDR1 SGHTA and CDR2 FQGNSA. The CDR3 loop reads CASSLAGQGAVDEQFF. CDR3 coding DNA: TGTGCCAGCAGCTTAGCGGGTCAGGGGGCCGTGGATGAGCAGTTCTTC.

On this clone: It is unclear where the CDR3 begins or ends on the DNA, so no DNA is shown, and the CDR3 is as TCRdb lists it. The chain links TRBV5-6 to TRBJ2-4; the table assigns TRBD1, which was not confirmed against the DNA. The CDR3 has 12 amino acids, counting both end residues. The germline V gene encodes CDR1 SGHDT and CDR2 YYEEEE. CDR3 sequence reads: CASSVGQGTYRF.

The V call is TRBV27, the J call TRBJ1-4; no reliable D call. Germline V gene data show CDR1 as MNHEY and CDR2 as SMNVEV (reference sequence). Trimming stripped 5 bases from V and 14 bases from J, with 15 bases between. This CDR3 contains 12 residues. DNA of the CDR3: TGTGCCAGCAGTAACCTACGCCAGGCGCTGTTTTTT. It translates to CASSNLRQALFF.

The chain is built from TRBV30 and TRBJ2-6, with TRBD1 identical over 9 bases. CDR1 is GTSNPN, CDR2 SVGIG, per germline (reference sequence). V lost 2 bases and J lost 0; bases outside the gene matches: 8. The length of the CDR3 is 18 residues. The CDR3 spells CAWSTLTGGDSGANVLTF. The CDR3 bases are TGTGCCTGGAGTACCCTGACAGGGGGGGACTCTGGGGCCAACGTCCTGACTTTC.

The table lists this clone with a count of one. CDR3 sequence (DNA): TGTGCCAGCAGCTTAACTATTAACTATGGCTACACCTTC. This gives the protein CASSLTINYGYTF. V gene TRBV7-9 combines with J gene TRBJ1-2, with no clear D. The ends were cut back, 2 bases at V and 1 base at J, with 5 bases in the middle. CDR3 size: 13 residues. Germline CDR1 is SEHNR and CDR2 is FQNEAQ (reference sequence).

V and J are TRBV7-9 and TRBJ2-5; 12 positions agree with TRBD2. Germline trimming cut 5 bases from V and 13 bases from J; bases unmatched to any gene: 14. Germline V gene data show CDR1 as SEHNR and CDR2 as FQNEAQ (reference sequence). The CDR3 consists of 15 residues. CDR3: CASSQNAGGLAGLYF. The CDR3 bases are TGTGCCAGCAGCCAGAACGCAGGGGGACTAGCGGGTCTGTACTTC.

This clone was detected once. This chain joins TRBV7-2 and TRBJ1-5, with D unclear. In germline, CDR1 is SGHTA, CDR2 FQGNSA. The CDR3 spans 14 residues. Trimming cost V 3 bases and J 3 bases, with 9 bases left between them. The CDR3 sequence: CASSFTGSNQPQHF. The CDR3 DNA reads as TGTGCCAGCAGCTTCACGGGATCCAATCAGCCCCAGCATTTT.

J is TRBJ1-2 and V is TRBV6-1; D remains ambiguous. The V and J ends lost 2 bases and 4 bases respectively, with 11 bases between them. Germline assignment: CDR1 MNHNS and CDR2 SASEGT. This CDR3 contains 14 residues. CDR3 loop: CASSENETPYGYTF. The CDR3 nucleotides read TGTGCCAGCAGTGAAAACGAAACTCCCTATGGCTACACCTTC.

This chain's CDR3 is CASSSLENIPYEQYF. CDR3 DNA sequence: TGTGCCAGCAGTTCGCTCGAGAATATTCCCTACGAGCAGTACTTC. V usage is TRBV7-9 and J usage is TRBJ2-7; D call uncertain. Trimming left V 6 bases short and J 2 bases short, with 17 bases between. The CDR3 has 15 amino acids. Germline V gene lookup returns CDR1 SEHNR and CDR2 FQNEAQ (reference sequence).

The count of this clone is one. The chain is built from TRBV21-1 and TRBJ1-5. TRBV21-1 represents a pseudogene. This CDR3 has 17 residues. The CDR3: CASSKLTPGGGNQPQHF. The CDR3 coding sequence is TGTGCCAGCAGCAAACTCACGCCCGGGGGCGGCAATCAGCCCCAGCATTTT.

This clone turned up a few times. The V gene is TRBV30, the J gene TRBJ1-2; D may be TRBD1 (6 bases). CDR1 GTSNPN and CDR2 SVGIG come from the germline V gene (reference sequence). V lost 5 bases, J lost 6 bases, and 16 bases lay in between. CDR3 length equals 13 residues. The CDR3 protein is CAWHRGQWDGYTF. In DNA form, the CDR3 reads TGTGCCTGGCACCGGGGGCAGTGGGATGGCTACACCTTC.

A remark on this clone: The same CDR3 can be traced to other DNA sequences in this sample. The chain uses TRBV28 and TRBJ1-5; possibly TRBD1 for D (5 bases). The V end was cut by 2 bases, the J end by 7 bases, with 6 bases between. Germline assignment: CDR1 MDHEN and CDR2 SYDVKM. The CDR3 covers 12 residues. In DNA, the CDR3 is TGTGCCAGCAGTTTACGGGACCAGCCCCAGCATTTT. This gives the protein CASSLRDQPQHF.

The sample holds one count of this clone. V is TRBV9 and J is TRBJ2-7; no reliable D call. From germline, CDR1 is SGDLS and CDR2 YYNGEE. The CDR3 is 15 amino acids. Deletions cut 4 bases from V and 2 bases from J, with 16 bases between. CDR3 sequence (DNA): TGTGCCAGCAGCCCACAGCCGATAAAGGCCTACGAGCAGTACTTC. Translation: CASSPQPIKAYEQYF.

CDR3 in DNA: TGTGCCAGCAGTGAAAACGACAGAGGAAATCAGCCCCAGCATTTT. It translates to CASSENDRGNQPQHF. The chain recombines TRBV6-1 with TRBJ1-5; possibly TRBD1 for D (5 bases). Looked up from germline, CDR1 is MNHNS and CDR2 is SASEGT. Trimming removed 2 bases from V and 4 bases from J, with 12 bases in between. This CDR3 has 15 residues.

CDR3 bases: TGTGCCAGCAGCGTAGGGCCCAGCGGACACACAGATACGCAGTATTTT. Protein sequence: CASSVGPSGHTDTQYF. The genes are TRBV9 and TRBJ2-3; D is perhaps TRBD1 or TRBD2 (5 bases each). Germline-derived CDR1 and CDR2 are SGDLS and YYNGEE. V was clipped by 0 bases and J by 2 bases, with 13 bases between them. The CDR3 spans 16 residues.

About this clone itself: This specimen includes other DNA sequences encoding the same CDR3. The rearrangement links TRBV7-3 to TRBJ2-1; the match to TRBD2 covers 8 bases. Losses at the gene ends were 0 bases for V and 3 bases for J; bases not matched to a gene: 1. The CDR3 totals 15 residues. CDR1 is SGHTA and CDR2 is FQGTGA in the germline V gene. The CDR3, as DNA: TGTGCCAGCAGCTTAACTAGCGGGGACTACAATGAGCAGTTCTTC. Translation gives CASSLTSGDYNEQFF. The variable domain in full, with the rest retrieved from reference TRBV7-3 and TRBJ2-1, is GAGVSQTPSNKVTEKGKYVELRCDPISGHTALYWYRQSLGQGPEFLIYFQGTGAADDSGLPNDRFFAVRPEGSVSTLKIQRTERGDSAVYLCASSLTSGDYNEQFFGPGTRLTVL.